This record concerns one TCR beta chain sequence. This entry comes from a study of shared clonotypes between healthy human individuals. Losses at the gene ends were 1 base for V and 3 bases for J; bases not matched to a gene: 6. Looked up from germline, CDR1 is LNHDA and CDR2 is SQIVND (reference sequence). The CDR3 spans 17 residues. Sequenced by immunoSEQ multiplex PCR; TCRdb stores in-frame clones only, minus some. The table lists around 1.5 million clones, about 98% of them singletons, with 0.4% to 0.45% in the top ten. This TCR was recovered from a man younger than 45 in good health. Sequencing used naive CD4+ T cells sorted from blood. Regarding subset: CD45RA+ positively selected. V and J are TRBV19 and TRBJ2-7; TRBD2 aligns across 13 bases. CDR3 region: CASSIVPRTSGSYEQYF. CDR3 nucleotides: TGTGCCAGTAGTATAGTTCCCCGGACTAGCGGGAGCTACGAGCAGTACTTC.